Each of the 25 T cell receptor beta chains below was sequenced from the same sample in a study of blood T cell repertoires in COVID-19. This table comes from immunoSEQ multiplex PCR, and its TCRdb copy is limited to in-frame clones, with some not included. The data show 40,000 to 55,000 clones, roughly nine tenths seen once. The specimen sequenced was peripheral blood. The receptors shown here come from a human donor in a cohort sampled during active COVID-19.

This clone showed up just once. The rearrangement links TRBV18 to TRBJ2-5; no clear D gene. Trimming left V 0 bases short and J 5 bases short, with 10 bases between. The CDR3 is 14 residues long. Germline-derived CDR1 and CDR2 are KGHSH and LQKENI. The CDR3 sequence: CASSPPSQAETQYF. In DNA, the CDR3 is TGTGCCAGCTCACCACCGTCTCAGGCGGAGACCCAGTACTTC. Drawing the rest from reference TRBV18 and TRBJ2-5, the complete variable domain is NAGVMQNPRHLVRRRGQEARLRCSPMKGHSHVYWYRQLPEEGLKFMVYLQKENIIDESGMPKERFSAEFPKEGPSILRIQQVVRGDSAAYFCASSPPSQAETQYFGPGTRLLVL.

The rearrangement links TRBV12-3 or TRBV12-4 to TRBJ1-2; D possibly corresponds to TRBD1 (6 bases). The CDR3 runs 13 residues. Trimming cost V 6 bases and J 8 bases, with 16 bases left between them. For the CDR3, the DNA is TGTGCCAGCAGGAACTTCAACAGGGAGGGCTACACCTTC. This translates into CASRNFNREGYTF.

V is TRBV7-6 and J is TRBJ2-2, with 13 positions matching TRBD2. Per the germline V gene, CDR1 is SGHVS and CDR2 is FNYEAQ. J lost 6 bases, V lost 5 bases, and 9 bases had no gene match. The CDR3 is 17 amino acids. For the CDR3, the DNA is TGTGCCAGCAGCGCACCGGGACTAGCGGGAAGGTCCGGGGAGCTGTTTTTT. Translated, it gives CASSAPGLAGRSGELFF.

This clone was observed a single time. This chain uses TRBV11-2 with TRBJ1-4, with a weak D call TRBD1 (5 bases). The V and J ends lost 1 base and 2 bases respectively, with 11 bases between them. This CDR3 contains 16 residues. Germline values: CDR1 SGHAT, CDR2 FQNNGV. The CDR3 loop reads CASSLVSEGTNEKLFF. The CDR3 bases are TGTGCCAGCAGCTTAGTTTCGGAGGGGACTAATGAAAAACTGTTTTTT.

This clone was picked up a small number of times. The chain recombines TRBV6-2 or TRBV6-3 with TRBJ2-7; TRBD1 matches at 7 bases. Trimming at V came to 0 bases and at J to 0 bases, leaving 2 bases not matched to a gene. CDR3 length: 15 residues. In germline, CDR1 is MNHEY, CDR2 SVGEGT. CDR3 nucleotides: TGTGCCAGCAGTTACTCGGGGGACAGCTCCTACGAGCAGTACGTC. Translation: CASSYSGDSSYEQYV.

The CDR3 loop is CASSPNLEGNTIYF. CDR3 DNA: TGTGCCAGCAGCCCAAACCTGGAGGGAAACACCATATATTTT. V is TRBV9 and J is TRBJ1-3; D call uncertain. This CDR3 spans 14 amino acids. The germline gives CDR1 SGDLS, CDR2 YYNGEE. Trimming took 4 bases from V and 4 from J, leaving 12 bases between them.

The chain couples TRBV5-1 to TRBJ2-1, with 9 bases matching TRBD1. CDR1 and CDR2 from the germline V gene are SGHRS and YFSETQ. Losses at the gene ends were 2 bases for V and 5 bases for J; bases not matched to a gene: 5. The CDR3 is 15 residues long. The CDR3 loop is CASSFRDRVDNEQFF. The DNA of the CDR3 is TGCGCCAGCAGCTTCCGGGACAGGGTGGACAATGAGCAGTTCTTC.

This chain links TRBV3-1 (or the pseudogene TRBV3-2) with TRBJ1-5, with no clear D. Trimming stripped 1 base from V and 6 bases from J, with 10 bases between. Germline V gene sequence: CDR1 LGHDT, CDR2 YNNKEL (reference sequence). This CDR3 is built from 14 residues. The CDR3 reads CASSQVLGGQPQHF. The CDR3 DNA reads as TGTGCCAGCAGCCAAGTTTTGGGAGGTCAGCCCCAGCATTTT.

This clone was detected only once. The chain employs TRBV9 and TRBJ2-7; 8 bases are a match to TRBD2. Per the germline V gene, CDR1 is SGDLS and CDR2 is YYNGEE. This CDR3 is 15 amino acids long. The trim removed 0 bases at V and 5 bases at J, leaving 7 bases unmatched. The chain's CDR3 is CASSVAGGASHEQYF. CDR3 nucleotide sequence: TGTGCCAGCAGCGTAGCGGGAGGGGCGAGCCACGAGCAGTACTTC.

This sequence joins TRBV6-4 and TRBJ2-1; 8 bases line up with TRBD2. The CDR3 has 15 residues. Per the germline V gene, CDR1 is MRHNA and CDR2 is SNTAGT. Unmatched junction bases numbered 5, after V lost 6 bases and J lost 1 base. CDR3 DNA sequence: TGTGCCAGCAGGACCGTAGCGGGGTCCTACAATGAGCAGTTCTTC. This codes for CASRTVAGSYNEQFF.

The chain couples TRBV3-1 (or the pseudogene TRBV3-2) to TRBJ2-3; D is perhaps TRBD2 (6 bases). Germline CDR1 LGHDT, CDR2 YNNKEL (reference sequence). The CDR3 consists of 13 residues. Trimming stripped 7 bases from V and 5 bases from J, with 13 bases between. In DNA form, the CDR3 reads TGTGCCAGCACGATATCCGGGGGAGATACGCAGTATTTT. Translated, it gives CASTISGGDTQYF.

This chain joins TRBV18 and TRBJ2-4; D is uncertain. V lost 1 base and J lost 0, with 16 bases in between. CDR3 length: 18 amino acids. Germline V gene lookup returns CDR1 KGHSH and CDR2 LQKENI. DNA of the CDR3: TGTGCCAGCTCACCACTCGGTCAAAGCCCCCTAGCCAAAAACATTCAGTACTTC. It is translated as CASSPLGQSPLAKNIQYF.

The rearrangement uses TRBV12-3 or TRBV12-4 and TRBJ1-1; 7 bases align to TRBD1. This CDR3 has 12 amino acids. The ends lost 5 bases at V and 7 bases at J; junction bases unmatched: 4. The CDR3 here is CASSPGQYEAFF. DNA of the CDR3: TGTGCCAGCAGTCCGGGACAGTATGAAGCTTTCTTT.

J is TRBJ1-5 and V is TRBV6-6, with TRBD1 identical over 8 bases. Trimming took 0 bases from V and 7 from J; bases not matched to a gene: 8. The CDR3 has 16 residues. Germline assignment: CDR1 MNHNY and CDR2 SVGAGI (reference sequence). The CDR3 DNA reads TGTGCCAGCAGTTACTCGAATCAGGGGGCCGGGCAGCCCCAGCATTTT. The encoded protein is CASSYSNQGAGQPQHF.

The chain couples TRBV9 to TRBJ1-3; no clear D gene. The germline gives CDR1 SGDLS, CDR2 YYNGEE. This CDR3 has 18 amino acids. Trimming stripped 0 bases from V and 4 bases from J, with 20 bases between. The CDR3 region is CASSVALFGRRGGNTIYF. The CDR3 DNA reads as TGTGCCAGCAGCGTAGCTCTGTTCGGTCGGAGAGGGGGAAACACCATATATTTT.

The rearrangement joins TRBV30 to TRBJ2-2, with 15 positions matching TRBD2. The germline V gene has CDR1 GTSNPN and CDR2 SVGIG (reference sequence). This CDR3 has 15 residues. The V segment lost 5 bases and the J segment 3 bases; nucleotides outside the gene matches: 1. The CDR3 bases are TGTGCCTGGGGGACTAGCGGGGGGCACACCGGGGAGCTGTTTTTT. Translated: CAWGTSGGHTGELFF.

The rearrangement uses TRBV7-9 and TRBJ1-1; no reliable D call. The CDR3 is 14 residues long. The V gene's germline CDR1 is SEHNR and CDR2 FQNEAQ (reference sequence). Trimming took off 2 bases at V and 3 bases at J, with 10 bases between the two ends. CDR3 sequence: CASSLTERHTEAFF. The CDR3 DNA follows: TGTGCCAGCAGCTTAACGGAGAGGCACACTGAAGCTTTCTTT.

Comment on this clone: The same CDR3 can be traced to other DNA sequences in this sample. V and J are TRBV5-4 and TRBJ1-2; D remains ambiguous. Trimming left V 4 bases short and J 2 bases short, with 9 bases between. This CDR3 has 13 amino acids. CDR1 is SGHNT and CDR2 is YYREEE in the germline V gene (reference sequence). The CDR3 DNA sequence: TGTGCCAGCAGCCCGGGAGGGAACTATGGCTACACCTTC. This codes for CASSPGGNYGYTF.

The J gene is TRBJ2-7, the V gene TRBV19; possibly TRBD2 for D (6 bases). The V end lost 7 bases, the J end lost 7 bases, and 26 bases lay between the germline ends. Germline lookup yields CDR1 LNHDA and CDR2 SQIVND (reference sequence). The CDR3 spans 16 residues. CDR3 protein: CASTPGGNAGLREQYF. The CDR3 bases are TGTGCCAGTACCCCCGGCGGGAATGCGGGGCTTAGGGAGCAGTACTTC.

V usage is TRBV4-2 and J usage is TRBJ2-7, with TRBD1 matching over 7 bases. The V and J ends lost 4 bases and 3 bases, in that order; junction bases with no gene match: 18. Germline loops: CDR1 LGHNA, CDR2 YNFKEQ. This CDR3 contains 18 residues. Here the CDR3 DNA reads TGTGCCAGCAGCCCAACTCTTACCTCCGGGACAGAGTACTACGAGCAGTACTTC. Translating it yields CASSPTLTSGTEYYEQYF.

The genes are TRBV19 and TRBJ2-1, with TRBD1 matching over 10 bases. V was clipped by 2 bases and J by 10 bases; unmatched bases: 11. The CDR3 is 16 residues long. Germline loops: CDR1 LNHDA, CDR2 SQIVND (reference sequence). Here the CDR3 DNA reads TGTGCCAGTAGTATATCAGGGACAGGGGAGAACCCGGAGCAGTTCTTC. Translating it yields CASSISGTGENPEQFF.

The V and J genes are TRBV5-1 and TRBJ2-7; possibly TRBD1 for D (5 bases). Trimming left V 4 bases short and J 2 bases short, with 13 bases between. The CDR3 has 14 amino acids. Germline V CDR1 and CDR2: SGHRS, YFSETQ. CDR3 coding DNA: TGCGCCAGCAGCCTCCAAGGGGCCCCCTACGAGCAGTACGTC. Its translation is CASSLQGAPYEQYV.

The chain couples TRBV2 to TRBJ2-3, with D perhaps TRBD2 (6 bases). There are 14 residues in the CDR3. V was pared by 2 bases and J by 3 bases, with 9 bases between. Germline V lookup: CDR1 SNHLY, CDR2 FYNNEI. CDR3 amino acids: CASSESGGTDTQYF. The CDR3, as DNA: TGTGCCAGCAGTGAAAGTGGGGGGACAGATACGCAGTATTTT.

Written as DNA, the CDR3 is TGTGCCAGCAGCTTGATAATGAACACTGAAGCTTTCTTT. This codes for CASSLIMNTEAFF. The chain employs TRBV5-4 and TRBJ1-1; D not resolved. This CDR3 region has 13 residues. Germline-derived CDR1 and CDR2 are SGHNT and YYREEE (reference sequence). With 1 base removed from V and 0 bases from J, the gap between germline ends came to 4 bases. Full variable domain (rest looked up from reference TRBV5-4 and TRBJ1-1): ETGVTQSPTHLIKTRGQQVTLRCSSQSGHNTVSWYQQALGQGPQFIFQYYREEENGRGNFPPRFSGLQFPNYSSELNVNALELDDSALYLCASSLIMNTEAFFGQGTRLTVV.

CDR3: CAWSPTDTEAFF. The CDR3 nucleotides are TGTGCCTGGAGTCCCACGGACACTGAAGCTTTCTTT. The chain recombines TRBV30 with TRBJ1-1; D gene uncertain. Germline-derived CDR1 and CDR2 are GTSNPN and SVGIG (reference sequence). V was cut by 2 bases and J by 3 bases, with 7 bases left in between. The CDR3 totals 12 residues.